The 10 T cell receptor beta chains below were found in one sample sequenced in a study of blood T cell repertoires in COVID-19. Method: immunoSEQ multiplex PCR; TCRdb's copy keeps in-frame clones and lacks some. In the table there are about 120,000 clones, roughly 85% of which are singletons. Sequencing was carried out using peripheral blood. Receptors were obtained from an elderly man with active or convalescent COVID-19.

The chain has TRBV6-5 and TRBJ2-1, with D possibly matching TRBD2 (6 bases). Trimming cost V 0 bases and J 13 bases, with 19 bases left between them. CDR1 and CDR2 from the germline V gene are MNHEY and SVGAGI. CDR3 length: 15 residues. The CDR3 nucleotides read TGTGCCAGCAGTTACTCTTCGGCTTGGCGGGGCGATCAGTTCTTC. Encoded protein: CASSYSSAWRGDQFF.

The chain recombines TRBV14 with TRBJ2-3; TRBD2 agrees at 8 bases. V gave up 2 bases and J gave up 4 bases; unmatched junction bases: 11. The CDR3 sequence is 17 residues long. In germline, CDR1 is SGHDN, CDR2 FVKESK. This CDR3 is CASSQLGSGRAADTQYF. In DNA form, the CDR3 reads TGTGCCAGCAGCCAATTAGGGAGCGGGAGAGCTGCAGATACGCAGTATTTT.

CDR3 sequence reads: CASSQGVGGNEQFF. In DNA, the CDR3 is TGCGCCAGCAGCCAAGGGGTGGGGGGGAATGAGCAGTTCTTC. This rearrangement joins TRBV4-3 to TRBJ2-1; 7 bases agree with TRBD2. The V gene end was trimmed by 1 base and the J gene end by 7 bases; junction bases not matched to a gene: 4. This CDR3 is 14 amino acids long. The germline gives CDR1 LGHNA, CDR2 YSLEER.

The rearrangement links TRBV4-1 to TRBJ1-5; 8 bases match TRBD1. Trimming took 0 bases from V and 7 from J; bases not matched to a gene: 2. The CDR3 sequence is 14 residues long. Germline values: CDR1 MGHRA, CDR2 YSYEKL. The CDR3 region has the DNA TGCGCCAGCAGCCAAGAGCGGACAGGGCAGCCCCAGCATTTT. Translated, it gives CASSQERTGQPQHF.

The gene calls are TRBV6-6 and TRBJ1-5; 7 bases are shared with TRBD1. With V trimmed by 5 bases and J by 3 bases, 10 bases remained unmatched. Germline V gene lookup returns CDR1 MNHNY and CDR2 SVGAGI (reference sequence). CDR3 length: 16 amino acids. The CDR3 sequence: CASSRRTGASNQPQHF. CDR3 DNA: TGTGCCAGCAGTCGACGAACAGGGGCCTCCAATCAGCCCCAGCATTTT.

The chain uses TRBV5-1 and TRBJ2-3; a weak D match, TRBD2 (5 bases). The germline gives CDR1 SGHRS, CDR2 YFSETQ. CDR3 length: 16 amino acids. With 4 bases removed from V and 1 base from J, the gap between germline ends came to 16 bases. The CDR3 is CASSETTHRGTDTQYF. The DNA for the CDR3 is TGCGCCAGCAGCGAGACTACCCATCGAGGCACAGATACGCAGTATTTT.

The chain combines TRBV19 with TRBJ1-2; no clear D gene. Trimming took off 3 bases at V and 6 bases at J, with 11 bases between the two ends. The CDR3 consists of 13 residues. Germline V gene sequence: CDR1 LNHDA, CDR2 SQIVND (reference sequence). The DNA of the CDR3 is TGTGCCAGTAGTATGGGCAGGAAGAATGGCTACACCTTC. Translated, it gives CASSMGRKNGYTF.

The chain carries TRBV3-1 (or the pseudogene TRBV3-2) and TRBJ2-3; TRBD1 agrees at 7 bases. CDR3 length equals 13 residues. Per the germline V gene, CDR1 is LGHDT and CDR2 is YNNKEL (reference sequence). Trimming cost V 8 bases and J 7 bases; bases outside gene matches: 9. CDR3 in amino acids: CASEGTESYTQYF. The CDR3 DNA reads TGTGCCAGCGAGGGGACAGAATCCTATACGCAGTATTTT.

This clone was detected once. CDR3 sequence (DNA): TGTGCCACCAGTGATCCCGGGGTAGACCTACCTCACAATGAGCAGTTCTTC. It is translated as CATSDPGVDLPHNEQFF. The chain links TRBV24-1 to TRBJ2-1; possible D gene TRBD2, 5 bases. The CDR3 runs to 17 residues. Germline V gene sequence: CDR1 KGHDR, CDR2 SFDVKD. V shed 3 bases and J shed 5 bases, with 19 bases lying between them.

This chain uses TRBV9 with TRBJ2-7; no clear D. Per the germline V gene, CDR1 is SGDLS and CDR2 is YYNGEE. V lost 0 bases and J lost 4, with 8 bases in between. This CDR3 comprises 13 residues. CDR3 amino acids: CASSVATSYEQYF. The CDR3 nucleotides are TGTGCCAGCAGCGTAGCTACGTCGTACGAGCAGTACTTC.